This T cell receptor (beta chain) was profiled in a study of blood T cell repertoires in COVID-19. The wider study: Both acute and convalescent COVID-19 samples were obtained from the United States, Italy and Spain.

Germline lookup yields CDR1 SGHVS and CDR2 FNYEAQ. With 2 bases removed from V and 2 bases from J, the gap between germline ends came to 12 bases. This CDR3 is built from 15 residues. In the source study's methods: Reference gene primers were amplified, and this amplification served to estimate nucleated cell counts. Sequencing used immunoSEQ multiplex PCR; TCRdb keeps in-frame clones, though not all of them. V, J and clone size are taken as reported in that table, and D and trimming were inferred from the DNA itself. The top ten hold approximately 9.4% of the sample, which has about 330,000 clones, about nine tenths seen once. The Seattle patients joined while their infection was active and were tracked longitudinally afterward.

The source of this sequence is a man aged 30 to 45 with COVID-19, enrolled during active disease. V gene TRBV7-6 combines with J gene TRBJ1-1; a possible D gene is TRBD1 (6 bases). Sample: peripheral blood. The CDR3 coding sequence is TGTGCCAGCAGCTTATGGGGGGGCCAAAACACTGAAGCTTTCTTT. It translates to CASSLWGGQNTEAFF. Looking up the rest from reference TRBV7-6 and TRBJ1-1 gives the full variable domain: GAGVSQSPRYKVTKRGQDVALRCDPISGHVSLYWYRQALGQGPEFLTYFNYEAQQDKSGLPNDRFSAERPEGSISTLTIQRTEQRDSAMYRCASSLWGGQNTEAFFGQGTRLTVV.